The following is a TCR beta chain sequence with its context. How the authors handled the data: Estimated nucleated cell counts came from reference gene primer amplification. Sequenced by immunoSEQ multiplex PCR; TCRdb stores in-frame clones only, minus some. V and J calls and clone size are given by that table; D and trimming were obtained from the DNA. Altogether 300,000 to 400,000 clones are present, about 87% being singletons, with the ten largest covering less than 3.5%. Germline values: CDR1 SGHNT, CDR2 YENEEA. With 3 bases removed from V and 6 bases from J, the gap between germline ends came to 11 bases. This CDR3 has 13 residues. These data originate in a study of blood T cell repertoires in COVID-19. Study-level information: Donors in the United States, Italy and Spain gave samples during acute or convalescent COVID-19. The analysed material was cDNA or gDNA that came from T cells, B-cell-depleted T cells, or PBMCs.

The rearrangement links TRBV11-3 to TRBJ1-1; no firm D call. Sequences were obtained from peripheral blood. The source is a human donor in a cohort sampled during active COVID-19. The CDR3 bases are TGTGCCAGCAGCTTGAGGGTGAGTTCTGAAGCTTTCTTT. This encodes CASSLRVSSEAFF. Drawing the rest from reference TRBV11-3 and TRBJ1-1, the complete variable domain is EAGVVQSPRYKIIEKKQPVAFWCNPISGHNTLYWYLQNLGQGPELLIRYENEEAVDDSQLPKDRFSAERLKGVDSTLKIQPAELGDSAVYLCASSLRVSSEAFFGQGTRLTVV.